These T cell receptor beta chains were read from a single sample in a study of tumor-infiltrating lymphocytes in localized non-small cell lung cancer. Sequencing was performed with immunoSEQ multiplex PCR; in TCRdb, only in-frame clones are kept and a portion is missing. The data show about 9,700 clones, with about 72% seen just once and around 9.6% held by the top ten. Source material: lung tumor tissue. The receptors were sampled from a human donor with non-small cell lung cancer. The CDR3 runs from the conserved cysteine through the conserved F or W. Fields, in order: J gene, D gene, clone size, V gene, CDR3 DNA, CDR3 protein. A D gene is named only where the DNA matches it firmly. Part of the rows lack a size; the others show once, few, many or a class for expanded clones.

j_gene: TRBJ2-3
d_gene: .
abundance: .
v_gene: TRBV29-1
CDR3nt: TGCAGCGTTGATGGGGGCCGTCAGACTAGCACAGATACGCAGTATTTT
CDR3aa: CSVDGGRQTSTDTQYF

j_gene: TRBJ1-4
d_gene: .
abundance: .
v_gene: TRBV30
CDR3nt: TGTGCCTGGATGGAGGGGAGCCCTTTTACAACTAATGAAAAACTGTTTTTT
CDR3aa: CAWMEGSPFTTNEKLFF

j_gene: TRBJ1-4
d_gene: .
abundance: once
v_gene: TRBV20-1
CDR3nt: TGCAGTGCTAGTTTAGTCGAAAAACTGTTTTTT
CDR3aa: CSASLVEKLFF

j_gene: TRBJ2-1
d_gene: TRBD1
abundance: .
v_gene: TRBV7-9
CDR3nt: TGTGCCAGCAGACAGGACCTGGGACAGGGAGGGCATGAGCAGTTCTTC
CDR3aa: CASRQDLGQGGHEQFF

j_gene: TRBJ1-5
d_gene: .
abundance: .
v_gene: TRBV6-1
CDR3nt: TGTGCCAACTCAAGAGGGAATAGCAATCAGCCCCAGCATTTT
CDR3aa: CANSRGNSNQPQHF

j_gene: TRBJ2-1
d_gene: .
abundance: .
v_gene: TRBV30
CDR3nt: TGTGCCTGGGGGGGACTCGGCAATGAGCAGTTCTTC
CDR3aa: CAWGGLGNEQFF

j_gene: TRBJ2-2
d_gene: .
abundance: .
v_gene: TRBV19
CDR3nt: TGTGCCAGTAGTATAGTAGGCCGCACCGGGGAGCTGTTTTTT
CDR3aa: CASSIVGRTGELFF

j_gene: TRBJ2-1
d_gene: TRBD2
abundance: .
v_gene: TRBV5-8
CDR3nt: TGTGCCAGCAGCTTGGTTCTACTAGCGGGAGCCAATGAGCAGTTCTTC
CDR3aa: CASSLVLLAGANEQFF

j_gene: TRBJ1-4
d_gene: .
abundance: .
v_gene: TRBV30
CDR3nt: TGTGCCTGGAGGGGGGGTTCATCGGGGTACGAAAAACTGTTTTTT
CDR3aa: CAWRGGSSGYEKLFF

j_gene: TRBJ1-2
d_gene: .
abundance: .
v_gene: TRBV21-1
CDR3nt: TGTGCCAGCAATAGGGTGGCCAAAGATGGCTACACCTTC
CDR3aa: CASNRVAKDGYTF

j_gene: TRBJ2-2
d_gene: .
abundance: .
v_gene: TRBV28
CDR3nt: TGTGCCAGCAGTGAGCGACTAACAGCCAACACCGGGGAGCTGTTTTTT
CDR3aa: CASSERLTANTGELFF

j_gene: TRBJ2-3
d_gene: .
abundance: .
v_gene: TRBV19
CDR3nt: TGTGCCAGTAGTAGGGTCTTCACAGATACGCAGTATTTT
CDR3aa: CASSRVFTDTQYF

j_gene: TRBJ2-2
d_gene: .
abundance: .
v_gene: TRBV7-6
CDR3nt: TGTGCCACGACACAGGGTGCGGGGGTCACCGGGGAGCTGTTTTTT
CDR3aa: CATTQGAGVTGELFF

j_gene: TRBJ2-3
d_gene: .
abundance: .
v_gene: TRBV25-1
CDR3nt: TGTGCCAGCAGTAGGGGGGGTGCGGTGGATACGCAGTATTTT
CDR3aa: CASSRGGAVDTQYF

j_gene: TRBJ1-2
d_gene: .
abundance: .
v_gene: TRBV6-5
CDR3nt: TGTGCCAGCTCGGGCGCGAGGTATGGCTACACCTTC
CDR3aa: CASSGARYGYTF

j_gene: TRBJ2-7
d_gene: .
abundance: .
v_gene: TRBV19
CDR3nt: TGTGCCAGTAGCGTCTCCAACAGACACGAGCAGTACTTC
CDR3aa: CASSVSNRHEQYF

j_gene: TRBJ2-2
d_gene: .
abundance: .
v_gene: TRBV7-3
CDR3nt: TGTGCCAGCAGCTTCCTCCCAGGGTCGAACACCGGGGAGCTGTTTTTT
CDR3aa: CASSFLPGSNTGELFF

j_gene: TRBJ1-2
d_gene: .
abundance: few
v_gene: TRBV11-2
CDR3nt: TGTGCCAGCAGCTTAGATTGGCATACTAACTATGGCTACACCTTC
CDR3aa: CASSLDWHTNYGYTF

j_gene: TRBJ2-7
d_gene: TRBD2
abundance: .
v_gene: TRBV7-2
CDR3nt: TGTGCCAGCAGCGTGGGGGGGGGAGACTACGAGCAGTACTTC
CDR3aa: CASSVGGGDYEQYF

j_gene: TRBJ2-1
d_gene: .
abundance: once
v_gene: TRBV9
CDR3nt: TGTGCCAGCAGCGTCGGGATCTCCTACAATGAGCAGTTCTTC
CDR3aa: CASSVGISYNEQFF

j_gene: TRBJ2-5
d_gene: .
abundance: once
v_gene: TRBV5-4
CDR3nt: TGTGCCAGCAGCTTGGAGGGGACCAGAGTAAAGACCCAGTACTTC
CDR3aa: CASSLEGTRVKTQYF

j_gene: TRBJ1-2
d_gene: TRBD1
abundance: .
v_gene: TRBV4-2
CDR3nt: TGTGCCAGCAGCCGTGACAGGGACGTAAACTATGGCTACACCTTC
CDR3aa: CASSRDRDVNYGYTF

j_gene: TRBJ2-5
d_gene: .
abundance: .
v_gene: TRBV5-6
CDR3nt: TGTGCCAGCTCTAACACGGGAGTTCGAGAGACCCAGTACTTC
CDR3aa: CASSNTGVRETQYF

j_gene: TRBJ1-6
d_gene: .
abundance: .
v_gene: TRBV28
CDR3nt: TGTGCCAGCGACACGGGGGGTAATTCACCCCTCCACTTT
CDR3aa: CASDTGGNSPLHF

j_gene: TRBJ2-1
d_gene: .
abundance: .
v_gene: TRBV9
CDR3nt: TGTGCCAGCAGCCCGGACGAGGGGTATGAGCAGTTCTTC
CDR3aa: CASSPDEGYEQFF

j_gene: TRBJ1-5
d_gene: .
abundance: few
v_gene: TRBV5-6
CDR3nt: TGTGCCAGCAGCTCCGGGGGCCAGCCCCAGCATTTT
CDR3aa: CASSSGGQPQHF

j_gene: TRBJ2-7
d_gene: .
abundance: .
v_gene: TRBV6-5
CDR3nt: TGTGCCAGCAGTTACTCATTTGGGGACGAGCAGTACTTC
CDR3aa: CASSYSFGDEQYF

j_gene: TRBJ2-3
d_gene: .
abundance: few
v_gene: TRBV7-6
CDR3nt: TGTGCCAGCAGCTTAGGGGGGGGCTACGGGGTCACAGATACGCAGTATTTT
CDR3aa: CASSLGGGYGVTDTQYF

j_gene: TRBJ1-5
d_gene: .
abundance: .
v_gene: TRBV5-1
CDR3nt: TGCGCCAGCAGCCGTGACGGAACATCCAATCAGCCCCAGCATTTT
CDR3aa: CASSRDGTSNQPQHF

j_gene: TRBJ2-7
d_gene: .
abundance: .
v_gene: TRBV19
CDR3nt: TGTGCCAGTAGTCCACAGTCGGCGCCGCGATACGAGCAGTACTTC
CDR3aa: CASSPQSAPRYEQYF

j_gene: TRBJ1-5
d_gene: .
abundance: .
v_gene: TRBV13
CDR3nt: TGTGCCAGCAGCTTAGGAGGGGCCAGCAATCAGCCCCAGCATTTT
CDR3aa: CASSLGGASNQPQHF

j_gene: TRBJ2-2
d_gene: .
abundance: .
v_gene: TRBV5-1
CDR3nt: TGCGCCAGCAGCTTTTGGACAGATAGGACCGGGGAGCTGTTTTTT
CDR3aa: CASSFWTDRTGELFF

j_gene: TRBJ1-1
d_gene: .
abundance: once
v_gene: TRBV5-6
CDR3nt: TGTGCCAGCAGCTTGGGAGGGAGGGACACTGAAGCTTTCTTT
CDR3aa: CASSLGGRDTEAFF

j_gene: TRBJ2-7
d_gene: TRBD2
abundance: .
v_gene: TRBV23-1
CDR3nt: TGCGCCAGCAGTCCCCAACTTAGCGGGGGGTTCTACGAGCAGTACTTC
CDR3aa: CASSPQLSGGFYEQYF

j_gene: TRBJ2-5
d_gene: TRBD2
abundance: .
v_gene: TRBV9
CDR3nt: TGTGCCAGCAGCCGACTAGCGGGAGAGGGGGAGACCCAGTACTTC
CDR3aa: CASSRLAGEGETQYF

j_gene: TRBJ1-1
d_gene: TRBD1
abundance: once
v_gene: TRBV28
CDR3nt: TGTGCCAGCAGGGAAACAGGGGGTAGGAACACTGAAGCTTTCTTT
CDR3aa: CASRETGGRNTEAFF

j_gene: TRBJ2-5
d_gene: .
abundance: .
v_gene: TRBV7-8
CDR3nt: TGTGCCAGCAGCTTATGGGGGGTGGGCCAAGAGACCCAGTACTTC
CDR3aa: CASSLWGVGQETQYF

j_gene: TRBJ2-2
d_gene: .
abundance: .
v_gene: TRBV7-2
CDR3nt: TGTGCCAGCAACAATTTAGCGGCAGTTAAAGGGACCGGGGAGCTGTTTTTT
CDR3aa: CASNNLAAVKGTGELFF

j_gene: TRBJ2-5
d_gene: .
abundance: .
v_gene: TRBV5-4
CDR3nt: TGTGCCAGCAGCTTTGGACAGTTCCAAGAGACCCAGTACTTC
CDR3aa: CASSFGQFQETQYF

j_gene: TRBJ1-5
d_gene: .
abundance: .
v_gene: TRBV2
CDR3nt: TGTGCCAGCAGCCACGACGAGGACAGTAACAATCAGCCCCAGCATTTT
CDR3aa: CASSHDEDSNNQPQHF

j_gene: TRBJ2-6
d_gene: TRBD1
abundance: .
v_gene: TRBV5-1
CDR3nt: TGCGCCAGCAGCTTGGTTGGGACAGGTTCTGGGGCCAACGTCCTGACTTTC
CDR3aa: CASSLVGTGSGANVLTF

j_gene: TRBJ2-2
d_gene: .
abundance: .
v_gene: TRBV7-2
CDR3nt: TGTGCCAGCAGCTTAGGCGGGGGCGGGGCCGGGGAGCTGTTTTTT
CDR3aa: CASSLGGGGAGELFF

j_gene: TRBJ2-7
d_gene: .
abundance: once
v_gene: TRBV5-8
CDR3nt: TGTGCCAGCAGCCCAGGGGTTAGGGCGTCCTACGAGCAGTACTTC
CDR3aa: CASSPGVRASYEQYF